One sample yielded the 23 T cell receptor beta chains listed below, sequenced in a study of metastatic and nonmetastatic thyroid tumors. TCRdb redid the clone calls on the PCR reads using MiXCR. In the table there are roughly 41,000 clones, roughly 16% of which are singletons. Thyroid surgery had not been preceded by any treatment in any patient. The sample comprised blood. The receptor source for this set is a female donor with papillary thyroid cancer or a benign thyroid nodule (not recorded which). Some clones in this sample may be carry-over from other donors' samples.

In this sample, this clone turned up many times. The CDR3 DNA is TGTGCCAGCAGTTTATGGGCGACCCCTCCGTGGGAGCAGTTCTTC. It specifies CASSLWATPPWEQFF. V is TRBV28 and J is TRBJ2-1; no reliable D call. CDR1 is MDHEN, CDR2 SYDVKM, per germline. Between the trimmed V and J ends, which lost 0 bases and 10 bases, there was a span of 16 bases. The CDR3 consists of 15 residues.

This clone appeared many times. This sequence joins TRBV6-1 and TRBJ2-1; no clear D. Germline V lookup: CDR1 MNHNS, CDR2 SASEGT. Trimming stripped 7 bases from V and 5 bases from J, with 18 bases between. The CDR3 covers 15 residues. The CDR3 DNA reads as TGTGCCAGCAACTCCTACCTCCAGGTCGACAATGAGCAGTTCTTC. This sequence encodes CASNSYLQVDNEQFF.

This clone has ten or more counts. This chain connects TRBV6-1 to TRBJ1-5, with D maybe TRBD1 (5 bases). The germline V gene has CDR1 MNHNS and CDR2 SASEGT. V lost 3 bases, J lost 0 bases, and 9 bases lay in between. This CDR3 has 15 amino acids. The CDR3 reads CASSDRAGSNQPQHF. The DNA of the CDR3 is TGTGCCAGCAGTGACAGGGCCGGTAGCAATCAGCCCCAGCATTTT.

This clone was seen repeatedly, ten times or more. At the DNA level, this CDR3 is encoded by other sequences in the same sample as well. The chain employs TRBV11-2 and TRBJ1-2; TRBD1 agrees at 8 bases. V trimming: 5 bases; J trimming: 6 bases; junction bases outside the gene matches: 8. This CDR3 spans 14 amino acids. CDR1 SGHAT and CDR2 FQNNGV come from the germline V gene. CDR3 sequence reads: CASSRTTGVDGYTF. The CDR3, as DNA: TGTGCCAGCAGCCGCACGACAGGGGTAGATGGCTACACCTTC.

The V and J genes are TRBV4-1 and TRBJ2-7; a possible D gene is TRBD2 (6 bases). Germline V gene lookup returns CDR1 MGHRA and CDR2 YSYEKL. This CDR3 comprises 17 residues. V lost 4 bases and J 2 bases, leaving 21 bases between the germline ends. The CDR3 nucleotides read TGCGCCAGCAGCCCCCTAGGGCGGGGTGGCTCAACCTACGAGCAGTACTTC. Its protein product is CASSPLGRGGSTYEQYF.

This clone showed up just a few times. The chain has TRBV20-1 and TRBJ2-5; 11 bases are a match to TRBD2. CDR3 length: 16 amino acids. J lost 5 bases, V lost 5 bases, and 13 bases had no gene match. Germline CDR1 and CDR2: DFQATT and SNEGSKA (reference sequence). This chain's CDR3 is CSAYGLAGEVGETQYF. The CDR3, as DNA: TGCAGTGCTTACGGACTAGCGGGTGAGGTGGGGGAGACCCAGTACTTC.

This rearrangement joins TRBV13 to TRBJ2-3; D call uncertain. The CDR3 is 13 residues long. Trimming cost V 1 base and J 3 bases, with 5 bases left between them. Germline CDR1 reads PRHDT; CDR2 reads FYEKMQ (reference sequence). CDR3 sequence: CASSLVGTDTQYF. The CDR3 DNA reads as TGTGCCAGCAGCTTAGTGGGGACAGATACGCAGTATTTT.

This clone is medium-sized (0.01 to 0.1%). The chain uses TRBV6-2 or TRBV6-3 and TRBJ2-7; 10 bases are shared with TRBD2. The CDR3 spans 12 residues. Germline V gene data show CDR1 as MNHEY and CDR2 as SVGEGT. V trimming: 6 bases; J trimming: 6 bases; junction bases outside the gene matches: 2. The CDR3 coding sequence is TGTGCCAGCAGAGCGGGAGGGGGCGAGCAGTACTTC. Translating gives CASRAGGGEQYF.

This clone came up many times. V usage is TRBV2 and J usage is TRBJ1-2; D might be TRBD1 (6 bases). Per the germline V gene, CDR1 is SNHLY and CDR2 is FYNNEI. The V gene lost 6 bases and the J gene lost 1 base, with 15 bases spanning the gap. CDR3 size: 15 residues. The CDR3 DNA follows: TGTGCCAGCAGCTATAGACAGGTCTTTAACTATGGCTACACCTTC. This translates into CASSYRQVFNYGYTF.

In its sample, this clone was seen many times. The V call is TRBV11-1, the J call TRBJ2-2, with D possibly being TRBD1 (6 bases). Germline CDR1 is SGHAT and CDR2 is FQDESV (reference sequence). With 3 bases removed from V and 5 bases from J, the gap between germline ends came to 16 bases. The CDR3 spans 16 residues. The CDR3 loop is CASSFSTGIETGELFF. The DNA for the CDR3 is TGTGCCAGCAGCTTCTCCACAGGGATAGAAACCGGGGAGCTGTTTTTT.

This clone was detected ten times or more. The chain has TRBV7-8 and TRBJ2-1; D may be TRBD1 (5 bases). This CDR3 has 15 residues. Germline CDR1 and CDR2: SGHVS and FQNEAQ. The ends were cut back, 2 bases at V and 1 base at J, with 9 bases in the middle. The CDR3 DNA is TGTGCCAGCAGCTTACAGGGATGGTCCTACAATGAGCAGTTCTTC. It specifies CASSLQGWSYNEQFF.

V is TRBV7-2 and J is TRBJ2-2; the D is unclear. Trimming cost V 3 bases and J 5 bases, with 13 bases left between them. Germline CDR1 SGHTA, CDR2 FQGNSA. The CDR3 spans 15 residues. CDR3 in amino acids: CASSFARSGTGELFF. CDR3 nucleotide sequence: TGTGCCAGCAGCTTCGCGCGGTCTGGGACCGGGGAGCTGTTTTTT.

V is TRBV5-6 and J is TRBJ2-7; D gene ambiguous. CDR3 length: 12 amino acids. The V end lost 1 base, the J end lost 3 bases, and 5 bases lay between the germline ends. The germline CDR1 and CDR2 sequences are SGHDT and YYEEEE. CDR3 sequence (DNA): TGTGCCAGCAGCTTGATCGACTACGAGCAGTACTTC. It yields the protein CASSLIDYEQYF.

This clone was picked up many times. The gene calls are TRBV11-2 and TRBJ2-7; weak D call: TRBD2 (5 bases). Germline CDR1 and CDR2: SGHAT and FQNNGV. CDR3 size: 13 residues. V gave up 6 bases and J gave up 5 bases, with 14 bases separating them. In DNA, the CDR3 is TGTGCCAGCAGGCGGAGAGGGATCCACGAGCAGTACTTC. Residues: CASRRRGIHEQYF.

This clone was seen ten or more times. The rearrangement links TRBV20-1 to TRBJ1-5, with 11 bases fitting TRBD1. Germline-derived CDR1 and CDR2 are DFQATT and SNEGSKA (reference sequence). V trimming: 3 bases; J trimming: 6 bases; junction bases outside the gene matches: 4. The CDR3 sequence is 14 residues long. The CDR3 nucleotides are TGCAGTGCTAGTTGGGACAGGGGGAGTCAGCCCCAGCATTTT. This translates into CSASWDRGSQPQHF.

This clone came up many times. Other DNA variants within this sample encode the same CDR3. The chain couples TRBV11-2 to TRBJ2-7, with D hard to call. V was trimmed by 8 bases and J by 4 bases, leaving 12 bases between them. Looked up from germline, CDR1 is SGHAT and CDR2 is FQNNGV. The CDR3 has 12 amino acids. CDR3 in DNA: TGTGCCAGCCACGACGATCAGTACGAGCAGTACTTC. It encodes CASHDDQYEQYF.

This clone is medium-sized in the sample. The V gene is TRBV28, the J gene TRBJ2-7; TRBD1 matches at 7 bases. The ends lost 1 base at V and 3 bases at J; junction bases unmatched: 6. This CDR3 spans 15 amino acids. Looked up from germline, CDR1 is MDHEN and CDR2 is SYDVKM. CDR3 sequence: CASSLSWTGGYEQYF. In DNA, the CDR3 is TGTGCCAGCAGTTTATCCTGGACAGGCGGCTACGAGCAGTACTTC.

This clone appeared many times. The gene calls are TRBV28 and TRBJ2-7, with 7 bases identical to TRBD1. V shed 4 bases and J 6 bases; nucleotides not matched to a gene: 12. This CDR3 has 15 amino acids. Germline CDR1 is MDHEN and CDR2 is SYDVKM. CDR3 residues: CASSSYLLQGSEQYF. CDR3 DNA sequence: TGTGCCAGCAGTTCCTACTTACTACAGGGGTCCGAGCAGTACTTC.

Ten or more counts support this clone. The gene calls are TRBV7-9 and TRBJ2-3, with 8 bases that match TRBD2. The germline V gene has CDR1 SEHNR and CDR2 FQNEAQ (reference sequence). This CDR3 contains 16 residues. Trimming cost V 4 bases and J 0 bases; bases outside gene matches: 6. CDR3: CASSSGVAGSTDTQYF. CDR3 nucleotides: TGTGCCAGCAGCTCCGGGGTAGCGGGAAGCACAGATACGCAGTATTTT. The full variable domain, completed using reference TRBV7-9 and TRBJ2-3, is DTGVSQNPRHKITKRGQNVTFRCDPISEHNRLYWYRQTLGQGPEFLTYFQNEAQLEKSRLLSDRFSAERPKGSFSTLEIQRTEQGDSAMYLCASSSGVAGSTDTQYFGPGTRLTVL.

There are many counts of this clone. The V and J genes are TRBV28 and TRBJ2-1, with D maybe TRBD2 (5 bases). Trimming shortened V by 5 bases and J by 12 bases, and 23 bases separated the two germline ends. CDR1 is MDHEN, CDR2 SYDVKM, per germline. The CDR3 is 15 amino acids. In DNA form, the CDR3 reads TGTGCCAGCAGTGATACGGGGTCTGGAACAGTTTGGCAGTTCTTC. Its protein is CASSDTGSGTVWQFF.

This clone was seen more than once but under ten times. Here the CDR3 DNA reads TGTGCCAGCAGTTACGGGCTACCTGGTACCGACCAAGAGACCCAGTACTTC. Amino acids: CASSYGLPGTDQETQYF. The V call is TRBV6-5, the J call TRBJ2-5; no firm D call. The CDR3 loop spans 17 amino acids. V was clipped by 2 bases and J by 0 bases, with 16 bases between them. Germline V CDR1 and CDR2: MNHEY, SVGAGI.

This clone was observed at least ten times. This same CDR3 is encoded by further DNA sequences in the sample. J is TRBJ2-3 and V is TRBV7-9; D gene ambiguous. V was pared by 2 bases and J by 4 bases, with 7 bases between. The V gene's germline CDR1 is SEHNR and CDR2 FQNEAQ (reference sequence). This CDR3 is 13 amino acids long. The CDR3 coding sequence is TGTGCCAGCAGCTTATTCCCTCCAGATACGCAGTATTTT. Its translation: CASSLFPPDTQYF.

The J gene is TRBJ2-1, the V gene TRBV7-3; D is unclear. This CDR3 has 11 residues. V was trimmed by 4 bases and J by 11 bases, leaving 9 bases between them. From germline, CDR1 is SGHTA and CDR2 FQGTGA. DNA of the CDR3: TGTGCCAGCAGCTCAGGAAGAAAGCAGTTCTTC. Encoded protein: CASSSGRKQFF. The full variable domain, rest sourced from reference TRBV7-3 and TRBJ2-1, is GAGVSQTPSNKVTEKGKYVELRCDPISGHTALYWYRQSLGQGPEFLIYFQGTGAADDSGLPNDRFFAVRPEGSVSTLKIQRTERGDSAVYLCASSSGRKQFFGPGTRLTVL.